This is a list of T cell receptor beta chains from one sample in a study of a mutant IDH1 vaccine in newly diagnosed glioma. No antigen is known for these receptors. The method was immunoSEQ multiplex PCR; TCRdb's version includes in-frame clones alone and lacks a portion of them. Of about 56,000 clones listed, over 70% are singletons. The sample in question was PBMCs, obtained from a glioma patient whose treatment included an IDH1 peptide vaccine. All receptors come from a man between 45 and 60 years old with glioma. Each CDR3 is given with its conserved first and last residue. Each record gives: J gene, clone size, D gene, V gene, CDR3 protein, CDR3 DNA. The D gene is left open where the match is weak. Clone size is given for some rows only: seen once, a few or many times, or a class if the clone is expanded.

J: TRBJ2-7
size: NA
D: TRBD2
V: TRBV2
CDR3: CASSALSGGTSYEQYF
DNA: TGTGCCAGCAGTGCACTTAGCGGGGGGACTTCCTACGAGCAGTACTTC

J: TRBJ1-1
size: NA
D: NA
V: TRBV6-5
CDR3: CATLSDGNTEAFF
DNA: TGTGCCACCCTGTCCGACGGTAACACTGAAGCTTTCTTT

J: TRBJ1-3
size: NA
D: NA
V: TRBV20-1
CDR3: CSARGRNTIYF
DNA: TGCAGTGCTAGGGGCAGAAACACCATATATTTT

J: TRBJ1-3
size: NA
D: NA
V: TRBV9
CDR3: CASSVDNRLSSGNTIYF
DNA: TGTGCCAGCAGCGTAGATAACAGACTTAGCTCTGGAAACACCATATATTTT

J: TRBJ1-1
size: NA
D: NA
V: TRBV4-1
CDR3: CASSQVPPGVNTEAFF
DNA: TGCGCCAGCAGCCAAGTCCCTCCAGGGGTAAACACTGAAGCTTTCTTT

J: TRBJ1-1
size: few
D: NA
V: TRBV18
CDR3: CASSSSRDEAFF
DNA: TGTGCCAGCTCATCGTCGAGGGATGAAGCTTTCTTT

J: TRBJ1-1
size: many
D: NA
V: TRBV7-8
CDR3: CASSDRVGMTEAFF
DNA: TGTGCCAGCAGCGATCGGGTGGGAATGACTGAAGCTTTCTTT

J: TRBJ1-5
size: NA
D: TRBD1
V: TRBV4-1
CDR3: CASSQDPGQGGQPQHF
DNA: TGCGCCAGCAGCCAAGACCCGGGACAGGGAGGGCAGCCCCAGCATTTT

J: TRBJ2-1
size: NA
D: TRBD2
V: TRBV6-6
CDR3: CASRPTSGGGNEQFF
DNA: TGTGCCAGCAGACCCACTAGCGGGGGTGGCAATGAGCAGTTCTTC

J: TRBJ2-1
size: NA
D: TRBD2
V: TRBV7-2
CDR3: CASSLGWLAGLYNEQFF
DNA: TGTGCCAGCAGCTTAGGATGGCTAGCGGGGCTATACAATGAGCAGTTCTTC

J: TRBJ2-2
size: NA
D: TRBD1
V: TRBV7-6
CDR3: CASRGQGWTGELFF
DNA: TGTGCCAGCAGGGGACAGGGGTGGACCGGGGAGCTGTTTTTT

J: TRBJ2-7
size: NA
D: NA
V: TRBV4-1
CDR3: CASSQDQGYEQYF
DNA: TGCGCCAGCAGCCAAGATCAGGGTTACGAGCAGTACTTC

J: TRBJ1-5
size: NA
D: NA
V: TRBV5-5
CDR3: CASSLDPGTPSNQPQHF
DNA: TGTGCCAGCAGCTTGGATCCAGGCACCCCTAGCAATCAGCCCCAGCATTTT

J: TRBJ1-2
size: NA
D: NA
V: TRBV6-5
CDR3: CASSYEGRNGYTF
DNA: TGTGCCAGCAGTTACGAGGGTAGGAATGGCTACACCTTC

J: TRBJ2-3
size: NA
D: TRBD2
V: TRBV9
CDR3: CASSGPSGGAPDTQYF
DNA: TGTGCCAGCAGCGGACCTAGCGGGGGGGCGCCAGATACGCAGTATTTT

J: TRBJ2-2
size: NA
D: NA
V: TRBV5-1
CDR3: CASSLARVAGELFF
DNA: TGCGCCAGCAGCTTGGCGAGGGTGGCCGGGGAGCTGTTTTTT

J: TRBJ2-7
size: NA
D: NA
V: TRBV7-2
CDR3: CASSPPGAYEQYF
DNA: TGTGCCAGCAGCCCCCCGGGGGCCTACGAGCAGTACTTC

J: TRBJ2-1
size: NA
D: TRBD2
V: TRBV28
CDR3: CASSFVTRRGGFNEQFF
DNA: TGTGCCAGCAGTTTTGTGACGCGGCGGGGGGGCTTCAATGAGCAGTTCTTC

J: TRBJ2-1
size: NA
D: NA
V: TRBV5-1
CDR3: CASSFGPEQFF
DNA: TGCGCCAGCAGCTTCGGACCAGAGCAGTTCTTC

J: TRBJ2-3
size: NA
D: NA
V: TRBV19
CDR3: CATGPNSDTQYF
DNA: TGTGCCACCGGGCCAAACTCCGATACGCAGTATTTT

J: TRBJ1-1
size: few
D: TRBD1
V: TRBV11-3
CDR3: CASSRGGRSEAFF
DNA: TGTGCCAGCAGTAGAGGGGGCAGGTCTGAAGCTTTCTTT

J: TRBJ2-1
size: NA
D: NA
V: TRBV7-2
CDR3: CASSLDRWDNSYNEQFF
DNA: TGTGCCAGCAGCCTGGACCGGTGGGACAACTCCTACAATGAGCAGTTCTTC

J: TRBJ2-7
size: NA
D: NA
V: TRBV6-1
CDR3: CASSEPEGREQYF
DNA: TGTGCCAGCAGTGAACCAGAGGGACGCGAGCAGTACTTC

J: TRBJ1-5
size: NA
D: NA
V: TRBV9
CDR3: CASSVGTTGGPQHF
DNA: TGTGCCAGCAGCGTAGGAACTACCGGGGGGCCCCAGCATTTT

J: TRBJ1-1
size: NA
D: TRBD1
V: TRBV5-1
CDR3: CASSPGTGSLTPAYTEAFF
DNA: TGCGCCAGCAGCCCGGGGACAGGATCCCTCACTCCGGCGTACACTGAAGCTTTCTTT

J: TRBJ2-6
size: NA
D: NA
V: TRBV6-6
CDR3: CATRRLNSGANVLTF
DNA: TGTGCCACCCGTCGACTAAACTCTGGGGCCAACGTCCTGACTTTC

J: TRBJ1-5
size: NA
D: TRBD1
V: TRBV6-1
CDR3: CAITQGTAQPQHF
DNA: TGTGCCATCACACAGGGGACGGCTCAGCCCCAGCATTTT

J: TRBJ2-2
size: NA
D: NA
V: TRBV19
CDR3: CASSIASPTGELFF
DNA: TGTGCCAGTAGTATAGCCAGCCCCACCGGGGAGCTGTTTTTT

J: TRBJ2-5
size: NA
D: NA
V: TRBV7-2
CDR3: CASSPRIGGNQETQYF
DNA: TGTGCCAGCAGCCCTCGGATAGGAGGGAACCAAGAGACCCAGTACTTC

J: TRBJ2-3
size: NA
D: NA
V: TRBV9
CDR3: CASSGRDTQYF
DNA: TGTGCCAGCAGCGGCCGGGATACGCAGTATTTT

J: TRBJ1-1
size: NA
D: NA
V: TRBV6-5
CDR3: CASSSQGQVTEAFF
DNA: TGTGCCAGCTCGAGCCAGGGTCAGGTGACTGAAGCTTTCTTT

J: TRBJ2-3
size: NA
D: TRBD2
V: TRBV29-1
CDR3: CSAPPSGSTDTQYF
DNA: TGCAGCGCTCCTCCTAGCGGGAGCACAGATACGCAGTATTTT

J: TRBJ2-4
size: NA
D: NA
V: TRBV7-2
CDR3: CASSAGQGNIQYF
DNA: TGTGCCAGCAGCGCGGGACAAGGGAACATTCAGTACTTC

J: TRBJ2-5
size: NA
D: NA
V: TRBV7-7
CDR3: CASSTGIGETQYF
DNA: TGTGCTAGCAGTACAGGGATTGGGGAGACCCAGTACTTC

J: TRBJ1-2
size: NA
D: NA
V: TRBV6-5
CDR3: CASSYSRQGFYGYTF
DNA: TGTGCCAGCAGTTACTCGAGGCAGGGGTTCTATGGCTACACCTTC

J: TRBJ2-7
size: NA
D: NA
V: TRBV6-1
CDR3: CATDRGEQYF
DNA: TGTGCCACGGACCGCGGGGAGCAGTACTTC

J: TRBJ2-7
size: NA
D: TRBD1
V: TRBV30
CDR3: CAWRRDRGSREQYF
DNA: TGTGCCTGGAGACGGGACAGGGGTTCTCGCGAGCAGTACTTC

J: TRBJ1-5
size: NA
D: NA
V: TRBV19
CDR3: CASSNGGNQPQHF
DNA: TGTGCCAGTAGTAATGGGGGAAATCAGCCCCAGCATTTT

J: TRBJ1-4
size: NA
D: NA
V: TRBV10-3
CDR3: CAISDRGENEKLFF
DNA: TGTGCCATCAGTGACAGGGGAGAAAATGAAAAACTGTTTTTT

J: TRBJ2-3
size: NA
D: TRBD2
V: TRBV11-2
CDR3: CASSLGTSGNTDTQYF
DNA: TGTGCCAGCAGCTTAGGGACTAGCGGAAACACAGATACGCAGTATTTT

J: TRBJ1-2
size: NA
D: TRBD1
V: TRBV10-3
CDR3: CAIRGGRGGDEGYTF
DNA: TGTGCCATCAGGGGCGGTAGAGGGGGCGATGAAGGCTACACCTTC

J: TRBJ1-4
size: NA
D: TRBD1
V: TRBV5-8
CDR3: CASSLAWDRRGKLFF
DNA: TGTGCCAGCAGCTTGGCGTGGGACAGGCGGGGAAAACTGTTTTTT